Presented here are 32 T cell receptor beta chains from one specimen sequenced in a study of blood T cell repertoires in COVID-19. Produced via immunoSEQ multiplex PCR; TCRdb's table is partial and in-frame only. The sample contains almost 350,000 clones, roughly nine tenths of which appear only once. Sequenced input: peripheral blood. The receptors derive from a woman between 55 and 75 years old with COVID-19, enrolled during active disease.

CDR3 nucleotides: TGCGCCAGCAGCTCGGGTCAGACGGAGAAAGCTTTCTTT. Its translation: CASSSGQTEKAFF. V is TRBV5-1 and J is TRBJ1-1, with no clear D. CDR3 size: 13 residues. The germline V gene encodes CDR1 SGHRS and CDR2 YFSETQ. Trimming removed 3 bases from V and 9 bases from J, with 15 bases in between.

The V call is TRBV7-8, the J call TRBJ2-7; maybe TRBD2 (7 bases). Germline CDR1 is SGHVS and CDR2 is FQNEAQ. Trimming shortened V by 7 bases and J by 3 bases, and 22 bases separated the two germline ends. The CDR3 extends over 16 amino acids. This CDR3 reads CASNLGLGGHFYEQYF. CDR3 DNA: TGTGCCAGCAACTTGGGTTTGGGGGGGCACTTCTACGAGCAGTACTTC. Combining the CDR3 with reference TRBV7-8 and TRBJ2-7 gives the whole variable domain GAGVSQSPRYKVAKRGQDVALRCDPISGHVSLFWYQQALGQGPEFLTYFQNEAQLDKSGLPSDRFFAERPEGSVSTLKIQRTQQEDSAVYLCASNLGLGGHFYEQYFGPGTRLTVT.

The CDR3 here is CASSPPLGTGSYEQYF. Written as DNA, the CDR3 is TGCGCCAGCAGCCCCCCCTTGGGGACAGGGTCCTACGAGCAGTACTTC. The chain uses TRBV4-1 and TRBJ2-7; TRBD1 aligns across 9 bases. The CDR3 has 16 amino acids. V gave up 4 bases and J gave up 1 base; unmatched junction bases: 8. CDR1 is MGHRA, CDR2 YSYEKL, per germline.

This chain links TRBV5-1 with TRBJ2-7; TRBD2 is a possible D gene (7 bases). V shed 0 bases and J shed 6 bases, with 22 bases lying between them. The V gene's germline CDR1 is SGHRS and CDR2 YFSETQ. CDR3 length: 17 residues. In DNA, the CDR3 is TGCGCCAGCAGCTTGGGATACAGGGAGGGTCCAGGGAGCGAGCAGTACTTC. Encoded protein: CASSLGYREGPGSEQYF. The whole variable domain, remainder taken from reference TRBV5-1 and TRBJ2-7, is KAGVTQTPRYLIKTRGQQVTLSCSPISGHRSVSWYQQTPGQGLQFLFEYFSETQRNKGNFPGRFSGRQFSNSRSEMNVSTLELGDSALYLCASSLGYREGPGSEQYFGPGTRLTVT.

This clone was detected once. The chain employs TRBV5-6 and TRBJ1-1; TRBD1 matches at 11 bases. The junction had 5 bases not matched to a gene; V was cut back by 3 bases and J by 1 base. There are 16 residues in the CDR3. Germline V gene lookup returns CDR1 SGHDT and CDR2 YYEEEE. The chain's CDR3 is CASSSGQGVRNTEAFF. The CDR3 DNA is TGTGCCAGCAGCTCGGGACAGGGGGTAAGGAACACTGAAGCTTTCTTT.

Comment on this clone: The same CDR3 can be traced to other DNA sequences in this sample. The chain has TRBV7-3 and TRBJ1-2; D is perhaps TRBD1 (6 bases). The CDR3 is 13 residues long. Trimming removed 5 bases from V and 2 bases from J, with 9 bases in between. Germline V CDR1 and CDR2: SGHTA, FQGTGA. The CDR3 DNA sequence: TGTGCCAGCAGCCCCGGACAGAACTATGGCTACACCTTC. This sequence encodes CASSPGQNYGYTF.

This chain's CDR3 is CASSYSGFIRDRDNNSPLHF. In DNA form, the CDR3 reads TGTGCCAGCAGTTACTCCGGTTTTATTCGAGACAGGGATAATAATTCACCCCTCCACTTT. This chain connects TRBV6-2 or TRBV6-3 to TRBJ1-6; 7 bases agree with TRBD1. This CDR3 spans 20 amino acids. The V gene's germline CDR1 is MNHEY and CDR2 SVGEGT. Losses at the gene ends were 0 bases for V and 5 bases for J; bases not matched to a gene: 16.

V usage is TRBV6-5 and J usage is TRBJ2-1; 8 positions match TRBD2. Germline-derived CDR1 and CDR2 are MNHEY and SVGAGI. V lost 2 bases, J lost 9 bases, and 6 bases stayed unmatched. The CDR3 extends over 14 amino acids. The CDR3 DNA reads as TGTGCCAGCAGTTACCCCTTTAGCGGGGTTGAGCAGTTCTTC. Amino acid sequence: CASSYPFSGVEQFF.

V gene TRBV7-3 combines with J gene TRBJ2-7, with 9 bases fitting TRBD1. Germline V lookup: CDR1 SGHTA, CDR2 FQGTGA. Trimming took 10 bases from V and 6 from J; bases not matched to a gene: 10. There are 13 residues in the CDR3. CDR3 residues: CATAGQGYTEQYF. The CDR3 DNA reads TGTGCCACCGCGGGACAGGGATATACCGAGCAGTACTTC.

The sample holds one count of this clone. The rearrangement links TRBV5-4 to TRBJ2-1, with 9 bases identical to TRBD2. J was trimmed by 9 bases and V by 1 base; bases with no gene match: 8. The CDR3 length is 15 residues. Germline CDR1 and CDR2: SGHNT and YYREEE (reference sequence). The CDR3 sequence: CASSLKLAGPSEQFF. The CDR3 nucleotides read TGTGCCAGCAGCTTGAAACTAGCGGGCCCGAGTGAGCAGTTCTTC.

This clone was counted once. The chain links TRBV19 to TRBJ2-2; 11 positions match TRBD1. Losses at the gene ends were 2 bases for V and 0 bases for J; bases not matched to a gene: 17. This CDR3 comprises 22 residues. CDR1 and CDR2 (germline): LNHDA, SQIVND (reference sequence). CDR3 nucleotide sequence: TGTGCCAGTAGTATAATTGGGGGGACAGGGGGAAAGTTGACCTCGAACACCGGGGAGCTGTTTTTT. Its protein is CASSIIGGTGGKLTSNTGELFF.

V and J are TRBV6-5 and TRBJ1-1, with 8 bases lining up with TRBD1. Trimming took 11 bases from V and 6 from J; bases not matched to a gene: 8. This CDR3 contains 12 residues. Germline V gene lookup returns CDR1 MNHEY and CDR2 SVGAGI. CDR3 residues: CAVQGGFAEAFF. The CDR3 coding sequence is TGTGCCGTACAGGGGGGGTTCGCTGAAGCTTTCTTT.

In this sample, this clone turned up once. The chain combines TRBV27 with TRBJ1-1, with 9 bases that match TRBD1. V gave up 4 bases and J gave up 1 base; unmatched junction bases: 10. CDR1 MNHEY and CDR2 SMNVEV come from the germline V gene (reference sequence). CDR3 length: 17 amino acids. CDR3 sequence reads: CASSSLERGQGNTEAFF. The CDR3 DNA is TGTGCCAGCAGTTCCCTCGAAAGGGGACAGGGGAACACTGAAGCTTTCTTT.

The rearrangement uses TRBV5-1 and TRBJ1-5, with a weak D call TRBD1 (6 bases). In germline, CDR1 is SGHRS, CDR2 YFSETQ. The CDR3 has 15 amino acids. Trimming cost V 1 base and J 4 bases, with 12 bases left between them. The CDR3 region has the DNA TGCGCCAGCAGCTTGCAACCAGGGGATAATCAGCCCCAGCATTTT. Its protein is CASSLQPGDNQPQHF.

This clone was counted a few times. This chain uses TRBV5-1 with TRBJ2-3, with TRBD2 identical over 15 bases. The CDR3 totals 17 residues. CDR1 SGHRS and CDR2 YFSETQ come from the germline V gene. V was pared by 3 bases and J by 6 bases, with 8 bases of the junction left unmatched. The CDR3 coding sequence is TGCGCCAGCAGCTCCATCGGGACTAGCGGGGGGTTCGATACGCAGTATTTT. Translation gives CASSSIGTSGGFDTQYF.

The rearrangement links TRBV7-6 to TRBJ1-6, with D hard to call. The CDR3 totals 18 residues. CDR1 is SGHVS and CDR2 is FNYEAQ in the germline V gene. The germline V and J ends were trimmed by 5 bases and 0 bases, with 17 bases remaining between them. The CDR3 reads CASSLYIKQSSYNSPLHF. Written as DNA, the CDR3 is TGTGCCAGCAGCCTGTACATTAAACAGAGCTCCTATAATTCACCCCTCCACTTT.

The chain is built from TRBV28 and TRBJ2-5, with a weak D call TRBD2 (5 bases). CDR3 length: 14 amino acids. Deletions cut 10 bases from V and 4 bases from J, with 19 bases between. The germline V gene encodes CDR1 MDHEN and CDR2 SYDVKM. For the CDR3, the DNA is TGTGCCACCCTTACTAGAAGCCTGGGAGAGACCCAGTACTTC. Encoded protein: CATLTRSLGETQYF.

This chain joins TRBV18 and TRBJ2-7, with D possibly matching TRBD2 (5 bases). V was shortened by 4 bases and J by 3 bases, with 13 bases between the two germline ends. This CDR3 is built from 14 residues. In germline, CDR1 is KGHSH, CDR2 LQKENI. This CDR3 is CASSLEGLGYEQYF. The CDR3 DNA sequence: TGTGCCAGCTCACTGGAAGGACTTGGCTACGAGCAGTACTTC.

This chain joins TRBV11-2 and TRBJ2-7; 11 bases agree with TRBD2. The CDR3 is 16 amino acids. Germline V gives CDR1 SGHAT, CDR2 FQNNGV. With 7 bases clipped from V and 2 bases from J, the junction kept 10 bases outside the gene matches. This chain's CDR3 is CASNPYIAGGTYEQYF. DNA for the CDR3: TGTGCCAGCAACCCTTACATAGCGGGGGGGACCTACGAGCAGTACTTC.

The chain carries TRBV24-1 and TRBJ2-3; 8 bases match TRBD2. This CDR3 comprises 14 residues. Trimming removed 11 bases from V and 3 bases from J; junction bases left unmatched: 9. Per the germline V gene, CDR1 is KGHDR and CDR2 is SFDVKD. CDR3 nucleotides: TGTGCCATCAATAGCGGGGAGGTAACAGATACGCAGTATTTT. This gives the protein CAINSGEVTDTQYF.

This clone was seen a single time. V and J are TRBV19 and TRBJ1-1; the D is unclear. V lost 3 bases and J lost 11, with 16 bases in between. Germline CDR1 reads LNHDA; CDR2 reads SQIVND (reference sequence). There are 13 residues in the CDR3. CDR3 amino acids: CASSIFPPQRAFF. DNA for the CDR3: TGTGCCAGTAGTATTTTCCCGCCTCAGAGGGCTTTCTTT. Drawing the rest from reference TRBV19 and TRBJ1-1, the complete variable domain is DGGITQSPKYLFRKEGQNVTLSCEQNLNHDAMYWYRQDPGQGLRLIYYSQIVNDFQKGDIAEGYSVSREKKESFPLTVTSAQKNPTAFYLCASSIFPPQRAFFGQGTRLTVV.

The chain employs TRBV11-2 and TRBJ1-2, with 10 bases that match TRBD1. Trimming cost V 3 bases and J 0 bases; bases outside gene matches: 13. This CDR3 has 19 residues. Germline CDR1 reads SGHAT; CDR2 reads FQNNGV. The CDR3 region has the DNA TGTGCCAGCAGCTTGACAGGGGGCGTAAAGCGGGCGTCTAACTATGGCTACACCTTC. Protein sequence: CASSLTGGVKRASNYGYTF.

The rearrangement links TRBV9 to TRBJ1-1; no firm D call. V lost 1 base to trimming and J lost 0 bases, with 7 bases between them. Germline V CDR1 and CDR2: SGDLS, YYNGEE. The CDR3 length is 14 residues. In nucleotides, the CDR3 is TGTGCCAGCAGCGTAAGCCCTATGAACACTGAAGCTTTCTTT. This translates into CASSVSPMNTEAFF.

CDR3 in amino acids: CASSLIAGGKDTQYF. CDR3 nucleotides: TGCGCCAGCAGCTTAATAGCGGGGGGAAAGGATACGCAGTATTTT. This rearrangement joins TRBV5-1 to TRBJ2-3; the match to TRBD2 covers 10 bases. This CDR3 is 15 amino acids long. The J segment lost 6 bases and the V segment lost 2 bases, leaving 6 bases of the junction unmatched. The germline V gene encodes CDR1 SGHRS and CDR2 YFSETQ.

This chain connects TRBV13 to TRBJ2-1, with no clear D. Germline assignment: CDR1 PRHDT and CDR2 FYEKMQ (reference sequence). Trimming shortened V by 5 bases and J by 0 bases, and 14 bases separated the two germline ends. This CDR3 has 16 residues. The CDR3 DNA is TGTGCCAGCAGCCTCTCTCGGAGTAGCTCCTACAATGAGCAGTTCTTC. It translates to CASSLSRSSSYNEQFF.

The rearrangement joins TRBV11-2 to TRBJ1-3; tentatively, D is TRBD1 (6 bases). Germline CDR1 is SGHAT and CDR2 is FQNNGV. This CDR3 spans 13 amino acids. V lost 5 bases to trimming and J lost 8 bases, with 13 bases between them. The CDR3 DNA is TGTGCCAGCAGCCTAAAACAGGGTCACACCATATATTTT. Its protein is CASSLKQGHTIYF.

The genes are TRBV7-2 and TRBJ2-3, with TRBD1 matching 9 bases. The germline CDR1 and CDR2 sequences are SGHTA and FQGNSA. The CDR3 covers 15 residues. The junction had 3 bases not matched to a gene; V was cut back by 2 bases and J by 3 bases. The CDR3 is CASSLQTGGTDTQYF. CDR3 nucleotides: TGTGCCAGCAGCTTACAGACAGGGGGAACAGATACGCAGTATTTT.

The V and J genes are TRBV28 and TRBJ1-2; 7 positions match TRBD1. Germline CDR1 and CDR2: MDHEN and SYDVKM. The length of the CDR3 is 13 residues. V dropped 6 bases and J dropped 4; count of bases not matched to a gene: 5. The CDR3 DNA reads TGTGCCAGCAGCCCAGGGGGAAGCTATGGCTACACCTTC. As protein: CASSPGGSYGYTF.

The J gene is TRBJ1-4, the V gene TRBV2, with a weak D call TRBD1 (5 bases). The germline V and J ends were trimmed by 2 bases and 4 bases, with 11 bases remaining between them. CDR1 is SNHLY and CDR2 is FYNNEI in the germline V gene. The CDR3 loop spans 15 amino acids. The CDR3 region is CASSESRDYNEKLFF. The CDR3 coding sequence is TGTGCCAGCAGTGAATCTCGGGACTATAATGAAAAACTGTTTTTT. Supplemented by reference TRBV2 and TRBJ1-4, the full variable domain reads EPEVTQTPSHQVTQMGQEVILRCVPISNHLYFYWYRQILGQKVEFLVSFYNNEISEKSEIFDDQFSVERPDGSNFTLKIRSTKLEDSAMYFCASSESRDYNEKLFFGSGTQLSVL.

Only a few counts were recorded for this clone. The chain joins TRBV6-1 to TRBJ1-2; 7 bases line up with TRBD1. Trimming at V came to 3 bases and at J to 5 bases, leaving 12 bases not matched to a gene. The germline CDR1 and CDR2 sequences are MNHNS and SASEGT. This CDR3 comprises 16 residues. The CDR3, as DNA: TGTGCCAGCAGTGATCCCCGGACAGGTTGGGGGTATGGCTACACCTTC. It specifies CASSDPRTGWGYGYTF.

The V gene is TRBV27, the J gene TRBJ2-7, with 9 nucleotides matching TRBD1. CDR3 length: 17 residues. The V segment lost 8 bases and the J segment 1 base; nucleotides outside the gene matches: 15. Germline loops: CDR1 MNHEY, CDR2 SMNVEV (reference sequence). The CDR3 here is CASRPLGGQGGSYEQYF. The CDR3 DNA is TGTGCCAGCCGGCCCTTAGGGGGACAGGGTGGGTCCTACGAGCAGTACTTC.

The chain links TRBV6-2 or TRBV6-3 to TRBJ2-7; the D gene is possibly TRBD2 (5 bases). Germline CDR1 MNHEY, CDR2 SVGEGT. V lost 0 bases and J 4 bases, leaving 7 bases between the germline ends. This CDR3 spans 13 amino acids. CDR3 coding DNA: TGTGCCAGCAGTTACTCGAGGGTATACGAGCAGTACTTC. This translates into CASSYSRVYEQYF.